The clone carrying this T cell receptor beta chain was seen many times. The target antigen is unknown. TCRdb re-called the RT-PCR reads with MiXCR, one entry per CDR3 protein. The sample holds about 190,000 distinct CDR3 sequences; approximately 15% are singletons and the top ten take about 25%. The sample originates from a study of response to subunit inactivated influenza vaccine. The germline CDR1 and CDR2 sequences are SGHRS and YFSETQ. The CDR3 runs to 16 residues. Trimming left V 3 bases short and J 8 bases short, with 20 bases between. Points from the study as a whole: Each seasonal flu vaccination may recruit only limited new T cells, authors suggested.

This sequence originates from a man over 45 who received an inactivated influenza vaccine. The chain has TRBV5-1 and TRBJ1-4; tentatively, D is TRBD1 (6 bases). The specimen was CD8+ T cells sorted from PBMCs, collected 4 to 6 days after vaccination. The CDR3 sequence: CASSWTGTFHSEKLFF. The CDR3, as DNA: TGCGCCAGCAGCTGGACCGGGACATTCCATTCCGAAAAACTGTTTTTT.